A single sample is the source of the 17 T cell receptor beta chains below, sequenced in a study of technical replicates of blood from several donors. Libraries were prepared by immunoSEQ multiplex PCR; TCRdb keeps only in-frame clonotypes and omits some of them. The sample shows approximately 82,000 clones, more than 90% of them seen only once. The source material was T cells isolated from PBMCs. The receptor set was obtained from a human donor in good health. Some clones in this sample may be carry-over from other donors' samples.

The chain couples TRBV6-6 to TRBJ1-3; D not certain. CDR3 length: 15 residues. Per the germline V gene, CDR1 is MNHNY and CDR2 is SVGAGI (reference sequence). V was pared by 7 bases and J by 4 bases, with 17 bases between. CDR3 amino acids: CASNGGHFSGNTIYF. CDR3 bases: TGTGCCAGCAACGGCGGCCATTTTTCGGGAAACACCATATATTTT.

The chain is built from TRBV29-1 and TRBJ1-2; maybe TRBD1 (6 bases). Germline loops: CDR1 SQVTM, CDR2 ANQGSEA. This CDR3 has 13 amino acids. Trimming removed 1 base from V and 4 bases from J, with 10 bases in between. The chain's CDR3 is CSVEGAGVYGYTF. CDR3 coding DNA: TGCAGCGTTGAAGGGGCAGGGGTCTATGGCTACACCTTC. Based on the CDR3 plus reference TRBV29-1 and TRBJ1-2, the full variable domain is SAVISQKPSRDICQRGTSLTIQCQVDSQVTMMFWYRQQPGQSLTLIATANQGSEATYESGFVIDKFPISRPNLTFSTLTVSNMSPEDSSIYLCSVEGAGVYGYTFGSGTRLTVV.

This chain uses TRBV7-9 with TRBJ2-7, with 10 bases lining up with TRBD1. The germline V gene has CDR1 SEHNR and CDR2 FQNEAQ (reference sequence). Trimming took 5 bases from V and 3 from J; bases not matched to a gene: 13. The CDR3 is 17 residues long. The CDR3 loop is CASSTGQGIGRVYEQYF. The CDR3 region has the DNA TGTGCCAGCAGCACGGGACAGGGGATCGGTAGGGTCTACGAGCAGTACTTC.

The V call is TRBV10-1, the J call TRBJ2-2, with a possible D match to TRBD1 (5 bases). The CDR3 has 14 residues. Trimming left V 4 bases short and J 5 bases short, with 11 bases between. CDR1 is WNHNN, CDR2 SYGVQD, per germline (reference sequence). The CDR3 loop is CASSAQGWTGELFF. The CDR3 DNA is TGCGCCAGCAGTGCCCAGGGATGGACCGGGGAGCTGTTTTTT.

The rearrangement links TRBV7-9 to TRBJ2-1; D not resolved. This CDR3 contains 13 residues. Germline assignment: CDR1 SEHNR and CDR2 FQNEAQ (reference sequence). Trimming took off 1 base at V and 8 bases at J, with 9 bases between the two ends. CDR3 amino acids: CASSLDGSHEQFF. The DNA for the CDR3 is TGTGCCAGCAGCTTAGACGGGTCCCATGAGCAGTTCTTC.

The V gene is TRBV9, the J gene TRBJ2-5, with D possibly being TRBD1 (5 bases). Germline V lookup: CDR1 SGDLS, CDR2 YYNGEE. The CDR3 spans 15 residues. The ends were cut back, 3 bases at V and 6 bases at J, with 18 bases in the middle. CDR3 amino acids: CASSATFWGWQTQYF. The CDR3 DNA follows: TGTGCCAGCAGCGCCACCTTCTGGGGCTGGCAGACCCAGTACTTC.

The chain uses TRBV10-3 and TRBJ2-3; TRBD2 matches 8 bases. The germline V gene encodes CDR1 ENHRY and CDR2 SYGVKD. The ends lost 3 bases at V and 1 base at J; junction bases unmatched: 9. The CDR3 contains 17 residues. The CDR3 sequence is CAISDHTAGVGTDTQYF. The CDR3 nucleotides read TGTGCCATCAGTGACCATACAGCGGGAGTAGGCACAGATACGCAGTATTTT.

The chain recombines TRBV7-3 with TRBJ2-5; D not resolved. V dropped 2 bases and J dropped 5 bases, with 9 bases sitting between them. In germline, CDR1 is SGHTA, CDR2 FQGTGA. The CDR3 length is 13 residues. CDR3 region: CASSLAGLETQYF. In nucleotides, the CDR3 is TGTGCCAGCAGCTTAGCAGGATTGGAGACCCAGTACTTC.

This chain connects TRBV19 to TRBJ2-2; TRBD2 might be the D (6 bases). V lost 8 bases and J lost 7, with 20 bases in between. CDR1 is LNHDA, CDR2 SQIVND, per germline (reference sequence). The CDR3 is 15 amino acids. CDR3 bases: TGTGCCAGTGGAAAATGGGGGGTCCGGGACGGGGAGCTGTTTTTT. Translating gives CASGKWGVRDGELFF.

J is TRBJ2-7 and V is TRBV4-1; 8 nucleotides agree with TRBD1. V dropped 0 bases and J dropped 0; count of bases not matched to a gene: 1. The CDR3 totals 15 residues. Per the germline V gene, CDR1 is MGHRA and CDR2 is YSYEKL. The CDR3 DNA is TGCGCCAGCAGCCAAGATGGGACAGGCTCCTACGAGCAGTACTTC. Amino acid sequence: CASSQDGTGSYEQYF.

The genes are TRBV4-1 and TRBJ2-3; D remains ambiguous. Germline assignment: CDR1 MGHRA and CDR2 YSYEKL. Trimming removed 2 bases from V and 0 bases from J, with 9 bases in between. The CDR3 loop spans 15 amino acids. The CDR3 DNA reads TGCGCCAGCAGCCAACCTACCCGAAGCACAGATACGCAGTATTTT. It encodes CASSQPTRSTDTQYF.

The gene calls are TRBV5-1 and TRBJ2-7, with 8 positions matching TRBD2. Germline V gene sequence: CDR1 SGHRS, CDR2 YFSETQ. The CDR3 extends over 13 amino acids. V gave up 8 bases and J gave up 5 bases; unmatched junction bases: 9. CDR3 DNA: TGCGCCAGTCAAAGAGCGGGAGCGGACGAGCAGTACTTC. It codes for CASQRAGADEQYF.

CDR3 sequence reads: CASRRDRGLNTEAFF. The CDR3 DNA is TGTGCCAGTCGCCGGGACAGGGGTTTGAACACTGAAGCTTTCTTT. This chain connects TRBV19 to TRBJ1-1; 10 bases align to TRBD1. Germline CDR1 and CDR2: LNHDA and SQIVND (reference sequence). With 8 bases clipped from V and 0 bases from J, the junction kept 6 bases outside the gene matches. The length of the CDR3 is 15 residues.

The gene calls are TRBV7-2 and TRBJ2-2; 9 bases are a match to TRBD2. The germline CDR1 and CDR2 sequences are SGHTA and FQGNSA. Germline trimming cut 0 bases from V and 4 bases from J; bases unmatched to any gene: 3. The CDR3 is 16 amino acids. CDR3: CASSLAGGRGTGELFF. CDR3 bases: TGTGCCAGCAGCTTAGCTGGCGGGAGGGGCACCGGGGAGCTGTTTTTT.

CDR3 in DNA: TGTGCCAGCAGCTTACAAGGAGAACATCAGCCCCAGCATTTT. It specifies CASSLQGEHQPQHF. The chain carries TRBV7-9 and TRBJ1-5; no definite D call. The CDR3 totals 14 residues. Germline lookup yields CDR1 SEHNR and CDR2 FQNEAQ (reference sequence). Trimming stripped 2 bases from V and 5 bases from J, with 10 bases between. Variable domain in full (rest from reference TRBV7-9 and TRBJ1-5): DTGVSQNPRHKITKRGQNVTFRCDPISEHNRLYWYRQTLGQGPEFLTYFQNEAQLEKSRLLSDRFSAERPKGSFSTLEIQRTEQGDSAMYLCASSLQGEHQPQHFGDGTRLSIL.

The gene calls are TRBV19 and TRBJ1-5; 8 positions match TRBD1. CDR3 length: 17 residues. CDR1 is LNHDA, CDR2 SQIVND, per germline (reference sequence). The V and J ends lost 4 bases and 4 bases, in that order; junction bases with no gene match: 12. The CDR3 DNA reads TGTGCCAGTAGTAGGCAGGGGGCTGAGGTCGGGAATCAGCCCCAGCATTTT. Protein: CASSRQGAEVGNQPQHF.

This chain links TRBV9 with TRBJ2-3; tentatively, D is TRBD1 (5 bases). The CDR3 has 15 residues. Between the trimmed V and J ends, which lost 0 bases and 2 bases, there was a span of 10 bases. Germline CDR1 reads SGDLS; CDR2 reads YYNGEE. The DNA of the CDR3 is TGTGCCAGCAGCGTAGTTCAGGGTTTCACAGATACGCAGTATTTT. Amino acids: CASSVVQGFTDTQYF.